Listed below are T cell receptor beta chains from one sample, sequenced in a study of neurological immune-mediated disorders. TCRdb ran MiXCR on the 5' RACE reads and lists one entry per CDR3 protein. The sample lists 60,000 or so distinct CDR3 sequences; 11% were seen once. Sequences were obtained from PBMCs. The receptors derive from a man between 60 and 70 years old in good health. The CDR3 runs from the conserved cysteine through the conserved F or W. D genes are given only for firm matches. Rows may omit the clone size; those that give it use once, few, many or a size class.

TRBD2,TRBV20-1,TRBJ2-1,many,CSADFRTSGTYNEQFF,TGCAGTGCCGACTTCCGGACTAGCGGGACCTACAATGAGCAGTTCTTC
-,TRBV6-5,TRBJ2-7,few,CAKPRGPRSYEQYF,TGTGCCAAACCCCGGGGACCGCGCTCCTACGAGCAGTACTTC
-,TRBV6-5,TRBJ2-7,many,CASSRSDRPSYEQYF,TGTGCCAGCAGCCGCTCGGACAGACCATCCTACGAGCAGTACTTC
-,TRBV18,TRBJ2-2,many,CASSSASEELFF,TGTGCCAGCTCATCGGCGTCGGAGGAGCTGTTTTTT
-,TRBV3-1,TRBJ1-2,many,CASSQDVRRDGYTF,TGTGCCAGCAGCCAAGATGTACGGAGAGATGGCTACACCTTC
-,TRBV7-3,TRBJ2-2,many,CASSLADSLTGELFF,TGTGCCAGCAGCTTAGCGGACAGCTTGACCGGGGAGCTGTTTTTT
-,TRBV10-3,TRBJ2-6,many,CAIMESQPGANVLTF,TGTGCCATCATGGAGTCACAGCCTGGGGCCAACGTCCTGACTTTC
-,TRBV20-1,TRBJ2-5,many,CSARGRGPRGGAQYF,TGCAGTGCTAGAGGGCGGGGGCCCAGGGGGGGGGCCCAGTACTTC
-,TRBV5-6,TRBJ1-1,many,CASSWGVGTEAFF,TGTGCCAGCAGCTGGGGGGTCGGGACTGAAGCTTTCTTT
-,TRBV19,TRBJ2-1,few,CASRAQAYNEQFF,TGTGCCAGTAGGGCCCAGGCCTACAATGAGCAGTTCTTC
TRBD2,TRBV19,TRBJ2-3,few,CASSPGTRGDTQCF,TGTGCCAGTAGTCCCGGGACTAGGGGCGATACGCAGTGTTTT
-,TRBV7-2,TRBJ2-1,many,CASSSGTTHNEQFF,TGTGCCAGCAGCTCCGGGACAACCCACAATGAGCAGTTCTTC
TRBD1,TRBV12-3/TRBV12-4,TRBJ2-1,many,CASSRGTGANNEQFF,TGTGCCAGCAGCCGCGGGACAGGAGCTAACAATGAGCAGTTCTTC
-,TRBV20-1,TRBJ2-7,many,CSASEEGRSYEQYF,TGCAGTGCTAGTGAGGAGGGTCGGTCCTACGAGCAGTACTTC
TRBD2,TRBV7-2,TRBJ2-5,many,CASSPAVAGRWETQYF,TGTGCCAGCAGCCCCGCGGTAGCGGGGAGGTGGGAGACCCAGTACTTC
TRBD1,TRBV7-2,TRBJ1-2,many,CASSLDRGGGYTF,TGTGCCAGCAGCTTAGACAGGGGTGGTGGCTACACCTTC
-,TRBV7-2,TRBJ1-4,many,CASRLTWVGNEKLFF,TGTGCCAGCAGACTGACGTGGGTGGGGAATGAAAAACTGTTTTTT
TRBD1,TRBV3-1,TRBJ1-5,many,CASSRGTDNQPQHF,TGTGCCAGCAGCCGGGGGACAGATAATCAGCCCCAGCATTTT
-,TRBV10-2,TRBJ1-6,many,CASAWREDNSPLHF,TGCGCCAGCGCGTGGAGGGAGGATAATTCACCCCTCCACTTT
-,TRBV5-1,TRBJ2-7,-,CASSFGGADEQYF,TGCGCCAGCAGCTTCGGGGGCGCGGACGAGCAGTACTTC
-,TRBV5-1,TRBJ1-2,many,CASSLDVTNYYGYTF,TGCGCCAGCAGCTTGGACGTCACCAACTACTATGGCTACACCTTC
-,TRBV14,TRBJ2-3,many,CASSQDWSTDTQYF,TGTGCCAGCAGCCAAGATTGGAGCACAGATACGCAGTATTTT
TRBD1,TRBV12-3/TRBV12-4,TRBJ2-7,-,CASSPTGSVYEQYF,TGTGCCAGCAGTCCGACAGGGAGCGTGTACGAGCAGTACTTC
-,TRBV27,TRBJ1-2,-,CASTLSGHPPSQYGYTF,TGTGCCAGCACCCTTTCTGGTCATCCACCGTCCCAATATGGCTACACCTTC
-,TRBV7-9,TRBJ2-1,many,CASSRTESNEQFF,TGTGCCAGTTCAAGGACGGAATCCAATGAGCAGTTCTTC
-,TRBV12-3/TRBV12-4,TRBJ1-1,many,CASSLGMPGLDTEAFF,TGTGCCAGCAGTTTAGGGATGCCAGGGCTGGACACTGAAGCTTTCTTT
-,TRBV5-1,TRBJ2-1,many,CASKGAGAYNEQFF,TGCGCCAGCAAGGGGGCGGGGGCGTACAATGAGCAGTTCTTC
-,TRBV7-2,TRBJ2-1,many,CASSSPFGTGLGEQFF,TGTGCCAGCAGCTCCCCCTTCGGGACTGGGTTAGGCGAGCAGTTCTTC
-,TRBV6-5,TRBJ2-6,many,CASSNSGANVLTF,TGTGCCAGCAGTAATTCTGGGGCCAACGTCCTGACTTTC
-,TRBV5-6,TRBJ2-1,many,CASSLAVVGEQFF,TGTGCCAGCAGCTTGGCAGTGGTTGGTGAGCAGTTCTTC
-,TRBV6-2/TRBV6-3,TRBJ1-2,many,CASSWSREDGYTF,TGTGCCAGCAGTTGGAGTAGAGAGGATGGCTACACCTTC
-,TRBV5-1,TRBJ1-2,many,CASSLNGKGTSNYGYTF,TGCGCCAGCAGCTTAAATGGGAAGGGGACTTCAAACTATGGCTACACCTTC
-,TRBV12-2,TRBJ2-1,few,CASRLAPHDRGPYNEQFF,TGTGCAAGTCGCTTAGCCCCCCACGACAGGGGGCCCTACAATGAGCAGTTCTTC
TRBD1,TRBV20-1,TRBJ2-2,-,CSTTRIYRTGDTGELFF,TGCAGTACTACCCGGATTTACAGGACAGGGGACACCGGTGAGCTGTTTTTT
TRBD1,TRBV20-1,TRBJ1-6,many,CSARLTGVTYNSPLHF,TGCAGTGCTAGACTAACAGGGGTTACCTATAATTCACCCCTCCACTTT
TRBD2,TRBV11-2,TRBJ2-2,many,CASSTSPGLVNNGELFF,TGTGCCAGCAGCACCTCCCCGGGACTAGTTAATAACGGGGAGCTGTTTTTT
-,TRBV20-1,TRBJ2-7,many,CSASTSGYEQYF,TGCAGTGCTTCCACCTCGGGCTACGAGCAGTACTTC
TRBD2,TRBV13,TRBJ2-7,-,CASSLSLRGVGYEQYF,TGTGCCAGCAGCCTGTCCCTTCGGGGGGTAGGGTACGAGCAGTACTTC